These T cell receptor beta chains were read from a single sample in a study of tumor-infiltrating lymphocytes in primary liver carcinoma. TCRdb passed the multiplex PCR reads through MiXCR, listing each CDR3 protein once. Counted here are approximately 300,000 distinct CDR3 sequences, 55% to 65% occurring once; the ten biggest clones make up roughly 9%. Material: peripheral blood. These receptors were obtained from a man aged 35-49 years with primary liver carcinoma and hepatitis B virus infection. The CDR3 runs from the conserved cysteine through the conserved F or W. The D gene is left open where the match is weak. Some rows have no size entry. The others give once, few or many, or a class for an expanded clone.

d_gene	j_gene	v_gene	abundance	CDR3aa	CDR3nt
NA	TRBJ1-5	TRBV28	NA	CASNSGGKGPDQPQHF	TGTGCCAGCAATTCGGGGGGTAAGGGGCCCGATCAGCCCCAGCATTTT
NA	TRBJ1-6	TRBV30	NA	CAWSVVGMSNSPLHF	TGTGCCTGGAGTGTAGTGGGGATGAGTAATTCACCCCTCCACTTT
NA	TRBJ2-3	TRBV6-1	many	CASSAGLQDTQYF	TGTGCCAGCAGTGCGGGCCTGCAAGATACGCAGTATTTT
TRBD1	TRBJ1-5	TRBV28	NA	CASNLGTGADQPQHF	TGTGCCAGCAACCTAGGGACAGGGGCGGATCAGCCCCAGCATTTT
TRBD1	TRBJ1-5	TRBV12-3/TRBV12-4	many	CASRPGGELQPQHF	TGTGCCAGCAGACCAGGGGGCGAGCTTCAGCCCCAGCATTTT
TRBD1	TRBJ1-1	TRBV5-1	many	CASSFGQGTEAFF	TGCGCCAGCAGCTTCGGACAGGGCACTGAAGCTTTCTTT
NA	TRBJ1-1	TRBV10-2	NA	CASSDRQKTFF	TGCGCCAGCAGTGATAGACAGAAAACTTTCTTT
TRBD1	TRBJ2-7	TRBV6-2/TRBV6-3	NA	CASTRTGGIHEQYF	TGTGCCAGCACCAGGACAGGGGGCATCCACGAGCAGTACTTC
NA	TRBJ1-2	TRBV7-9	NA	CVSSTSGGELGYIF	TGTGTCAGCAGCACATCTGGGGGAGAGCTGGGCTACATCTTC
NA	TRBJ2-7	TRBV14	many	CASSPTDSSYEQYF	TGTGCCAGCAGCCCTACGGACAGTTCCTACGAGCAGTACTTC
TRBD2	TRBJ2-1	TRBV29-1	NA	CRVALAGLYNEQSF	TGTAGAGTTGCGCTAGCGGGATTATACAATGAGCAGTCCTTC
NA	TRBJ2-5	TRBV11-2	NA	CASSSLLRGESRYF	TGTGCCAGCAGTTCCCTTTTGCGAGGAGAGAGCCGGTACTTC
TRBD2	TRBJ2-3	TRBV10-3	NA	CAISEGLAGIDTQYF	TGTGCCATCTCCGAGGGACTAGCGGGCATAGATACGCAGTATTTT
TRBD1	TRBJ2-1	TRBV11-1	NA	CASSKCEGTGWVNEQFF	TGTGCCAGCAGCAAATGTGAAGGGACAGGGTGGGTCAATGAGCAGTTCTTC
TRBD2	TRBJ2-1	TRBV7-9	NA	CASSPQSGIVREQFF	TGTGCCAGCAGCCCGCAGAGCGGGATTGTTCGGGAGCAGTTCTTC
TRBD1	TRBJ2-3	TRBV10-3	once	CAMSGQGRTTDTQYF	TGTGCCATGAGCGGACAGGGACGTACCACAGATACGCAGTATTTT
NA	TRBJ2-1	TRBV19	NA	CASSIAPIRVFF	TGTGCCAGTAGTATAGCTCCCATTCGGGTGTTCTTC
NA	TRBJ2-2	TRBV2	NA	CASENFGLPTGELFF	TGTGCCAGCGAGAACTTCGGCTTACCCACCGGGGAGCTGTTTTTT
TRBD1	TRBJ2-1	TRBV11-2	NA	CTSSFITGVGNEQFF	TGTACCAGCAGCTTCATCACAGGGGTTGGGAATGAGCAGTTCTTC
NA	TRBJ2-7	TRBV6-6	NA	CASGYRSSSYEQYF	TGTGCCAGCGGTTACCGGTCCAGTTCCTACGAGCAGTACTTC